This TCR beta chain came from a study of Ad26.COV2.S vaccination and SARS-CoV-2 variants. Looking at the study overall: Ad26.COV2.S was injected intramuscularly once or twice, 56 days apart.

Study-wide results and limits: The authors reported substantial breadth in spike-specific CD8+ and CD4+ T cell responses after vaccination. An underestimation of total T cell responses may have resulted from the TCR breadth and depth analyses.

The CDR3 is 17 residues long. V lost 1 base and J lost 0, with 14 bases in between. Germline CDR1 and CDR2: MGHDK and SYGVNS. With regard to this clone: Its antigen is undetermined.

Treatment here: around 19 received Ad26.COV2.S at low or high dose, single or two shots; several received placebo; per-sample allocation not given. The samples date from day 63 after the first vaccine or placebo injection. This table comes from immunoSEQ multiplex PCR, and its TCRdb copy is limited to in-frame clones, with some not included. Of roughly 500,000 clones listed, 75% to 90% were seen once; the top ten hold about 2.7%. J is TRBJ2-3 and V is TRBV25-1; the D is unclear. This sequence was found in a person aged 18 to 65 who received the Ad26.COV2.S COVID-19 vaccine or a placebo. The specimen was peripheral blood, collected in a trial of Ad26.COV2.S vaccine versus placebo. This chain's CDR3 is CASSEFSTLSSTDTQYF. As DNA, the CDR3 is TGTGCCAGCAGTGAATTTTCGACTTTGTCTAGCACAGATACGCAGTATTTT.